Each of the 26 T cell receptor beta chains below was sequenced from the same sample in a study of immune evolution from preneoplasia to lung adenocarcinoma. Data came from immunoSEQ multiplex PCR; TCRdb stores just in-frame clones and leaves some out. Of 2,500 to 3,500 clones listed, around four fifths are singletons. Sequencing was carried out using FFPE adjacent normal lung tissue. These receptors all come from a person aged 40 to 49 with lung adenocarcinoma.

The chain joins TRBV13 to TRBJ1-1, with 8 bases identical to TRBD1. Germline lookup yields CDR1 PRHDT and CDR2 FYEKMQ (reference sequence). The CDR3 has 16 amino acids. V lost 5 bases to trimming and J lost 1 base; unmatched junction nucleotides: 9. The CDR3 reads CASSPISGTGNTEAFF. In DNA, the CDR3 is TGTGCCAGCAGCCCTATATCCGGGACAGGGAACACTGAAGCTTTCTTT.

This clone appeared a few times. V gene TRBV7-3 combines with J gene TRBJ2-1; 7 bases map to TRBD2. V dropped 6 bases and J dropped 6; count of bases not matched to a gene: 8. This CDR3 contains 14 residues. The V gene's germline CDR1 is SGHTA and CDR2 FQGTGA. The CDR3 region has the DNA TGTGCCAGCAGTCTCTTTGGCGGGAGCAATGAGCAGTTCTTC. Protein: CASSLFGGSNEQFF.

This chain connects TRBV6-5 to TRBJ2-7; 11 nucleotides align to TRBD2. From germline, CDR1 is MNHEY and CDR2 SVGAGI. The trim removed 0 bases at V and 2 bases at J, leaving 0 bases unmatched. The CDR3 sequence is 15 residues long. CDR3 coding DNA: TGTGCCAGCAGTTACTCTAGCGGGGGGGCCTACGAGCAGTACTTC. Translating it yields CASSYSSGGAYEQYF.

The rearrangement joins TRBV10-3 to TRBJ1-1; 11 nucleotides agree with TRBD1. Germline V gene data show CDR1 as ENHRY and CDR2 as SYGVKD. The CDR3 length is 15 residues. V dropped 0 bases and J dropped 7; count of bases not matched to a gene: 4. The CDR3 loop reads CAISESTGQGDEAFF. In DNA form, the CDR3 reads TGTGCCATCAGTGAGTCCACGGGACAGGGGGATGAAGCTTTCTTT.

This chain uses TRBV5-1 with TRBJ2-1, with a weak D call TRBD2 (6 bases). This CDR3 has 15 residues. Germline V gives CDR1 SGHRS, CDR2 YFSETQ. The V end was cut by 0 bases, the J end by 2 bases, with 9 bases between. The CDR3 region is CASSLAGGTYNEQFF. The DNA for the CDR3 is TGCGCCAGCAGCTTGGCTGGCGGGACCTACAATGAGCAGTTCTTC.

The rearrangement uses TRBV10-1 and TRBJ1-1; D is ambiguous. Germline CDR1 reads WNHNN; CDR2 reads SYGVQD (reference sequence). Trimming removed 6 bases at V and 4 bases at J, with 12 bases between. This CDR3 contains 13 residues. This CDR3 reads CASRGSLFTEAFF. The CDR3 DNA sequence: TGCGCCAGCAGGGGCTCGCTCTTCACTGAAGCTTTCTTT.

The CDR3 region is CASGLGQGKAFF. The CDR3, as DNA: TGTGCTAGTGGTTTGGGACAGGGAAAAGCTTTCTTT. The V and J genes are TRBV12-5 and TRBJ1-1, with 7 bases fitting TRBD1. There are 12 residues in the CDR3. The germline V gene has CDR1 LGHNT and CDR2 FRNRAP. V shed 1 base, J shed 9 bases, and the junction held 2 bases outside the gene matches.

V gene TRBV4-3 combines with J gene TRBJ2-1, with D possibly matching TRBD1 (5 bases). The V end was cut by 0 bases, the J end by 0 bases, with 9 bases between. Germline-derived CDR1 and CDR2 are LGHNA and YSLEER. The CDR3 consists of 16 residues. Written as DNA, the CDR3 is TGCGCCAGCAGCCAAGATTGGGGCATCTCCTACAATGAGCAGTTCTTC. Translating it yields CASSQDWGISYNEQFF.

The chain carries TRBV19 and TRBJ1-1; 10 bases match TRBD1. Germline V gene lookup returns CDR1 LNHDA and CDR2 SQIVND (reference sequence). J was trimmed by 10 bases and V by 6 bases; bases with no gene match: 8. This CDR3 is 13 amino acids long. For the CDR3, the DNA is TGTGCCAGTAGCGGGACAGGGGACTCTGTAGCTTTCTTT. As protein: CASSGTGDSVAFF.

This clone came up a few times. The chain employs TRBV7-9 and TRBJ1-4; D ambiguous. The CDR3 sequence is 15 residues long. CDR1 SEHNR and CDR2 FQNEAQ come from the germline V gene (reference sequence). V gave up 1 base and J gave up 7 bases, with 13 bases separating them. The CDR3 sequence: CASSLEQTRSEKLFF. CDR3 coding DNA: TGTGCCAGCAGCTTAGAACAGACAAGGAGTGAAAAACTGTTTTTT.

V and J are TRBV5-1 and TRBJ2-3; 11 nucleotides align to TRBD2. From germline, CDR1 is SGHRS and CDR2 YFSETQ. CDR3 size: 16 residues. V trimming: 3 bases; J trimming: 2 bases; junction bases outside the gene matches: 5. The CDR3 bases are TGCGCCAGCAGCTCCGGGACTAGCGGACCCACAGATACGCAGTATTTT. Translated, it gives CASSSGTSGPTDTQYF.

CDR3: CASSDSGAGANVLTF. The CDR3 nucleotides are TGTGCCAGCAGTGACTCGGGGGCTGGGGCCAACGTCCTGACTTTC. The chain recombines TRBV6-4 with TRBJ2-6; perhaps D is TRBD1 or TRBD2 (5 bases each). This CDR3 has 15 residues. From germline, CDR1 is MRHNA and CDR2 SNTAGT. V dropped 0 bases and J dropped 2 bases, with 5 bases sitting between them.

J is TRBJ1-1 and V is TRBV6-1, with D possibly being TRBD1 (5 bases). Trimming left V 5 bases short and J 1 base short, with 11 bases between. This CDR3 comprises 14 residues. CDR1 MNHNS and CDR2 SASEGT come from the germline V gene. CDR3 DNA: TGTGCCAGCAGTACCACCGGACAGAACACTGAAGCTTTCTTT. Translated: CASSTTGQNTEAFF.

This clone was seen a handful of times. This chain links TRBV4-3 with TRBJ1-2, with 7 bases identical to TRBD1. Germline trimming cut 0 bases from V and 0 bases from J; bases unmatched to any gene: 4. This CDR3 has 16 residues. Germline lookup yields CDR1 LGHNA and CDR2 YSLEER. CDR3 bases: TGCGCCAGCAGCCAAGAGACAGGGCGGGCTAACTATGGCTACACCTTC. Translation: CASSQETGRANYGYTF.

The table lists this clone with a count of one. The chain couples TRBV7-3 to TRBJ1-3; weak D call: TRBD1 (5 bases). CDR1 SGHTA and CDR2 FQGTGA come from the germline V gene. The CDR3 totals 16 residues. Trimming shortened V by 6 bases and J by 0 bases, and 15 bases separated the two germline ends. In DNA form, the CDR3 reads TGTGCCAGCAGTTCGGGGCCGCCGAGCTCTGGAAACACCATATATTTT. It specifies CASSSGPPSSGNTIYF.

The chain combines TRBV30 with TRBJ2-2; D perhaps matches TRBD2 (6 bases). Germline V CDR1 and CDR2: GTSNPN, SVGIG (reference sequence). V was trimmed by 5 bases and J by 0 bases, leaving 10 bases between them. The CDR3 is 14 amino acids. This CDR3 is CAWGRLANTGELFF. CDR3 nucleotide sequence: TGTGCCTGGGGTAGACTAGCGAACACCGGGGAGCTGTTTTTT.

The rearrangement links TRBV27 to TRBJ1-2, with D perhaps TRBD1 (6 bases). V shed 2 bases and J shed 4 bases, with 11 bases lying between them. CDR3 length: 14 amino acids. CDR1 and CDR2 (germline): MNHEY, SMNVEV (reference sequence). The CDR3 sequence is CASSLHRVGYGYTF. The CDR3 coding sequence is TGTGCCAGCAGTTTACACAGGGTCGGCTATGGCTACACCTTC.

The chain carries TRBV6-5 and TRBJ2-1, with D perhaps matching TRBD1 (6 bases). The V end lost 6 bases, the J end lost 8 bases, and 8 bases lay between the germline ends. From germline, CDR1 is MNHEY and CDR2 SVGAGI. CDR3 length: 11 amino acids. The CDR3 sequence: CASRSGDEQFF. The CDR3, as DNA: TGTGCCAGCAGATCAGGGGATGAGCAGTTCTTC.

The J gene is TRBJ2-2, the V gene TRBV6-4, with D possibly matching TRBD2 (5 bases). Looked up from germline, CDR1 is MRHNA and CDR2 is SNTAGT. V was shortened by 0 bases and J by 3 bases, with 5 bases between the two germline ends. The CDR3 loop spans 14 amino acids. CDR3 nucleotide sequence: TGTGCCAGCAGTGACTCTAGCGACACCGGGGAGCTGTTTTTT. Translated, it gives CASSDSSDTGELFF.

This chain links TRBV7-6 with TRBJ2-7; 10 bases match TRBD1. Germline V gene sequence: CDR1 SGHVS, CDR2 FNYEAQ. V was pared by 3 bases and J by 4 bases, with 6 bases of the junction left unmatched. The CDR3 contains 15 residues. In DNA form, the CDR3 reads TGTGCCAGCAGCTTGGGTTCGGGACAGGGGTACGAGCAGTACTTC. Protein: CASSLGSGQGYEQYF.

This chain connects TRBV25-1 to TRBJ2-1; D is unresolved. CDR1 is MGHDK and CDR2 is SYGVNS in the germline V gene. This CDR3 has 15 residues. V shed 2 bases and J shed 6 bases, with 14 bases lying between them. This CDR3 is CASSEPGNRGNEQFF. The DNA of the CDR3 is TGTGCCAGCAGTGAACCGGGCAATCGAGGCAATGAGCAGTTCTTC.

This rearrangement joins TRBV11-2 to TRBJ2-7; D is undetermined. V was pared by 1 base and J by 3 bases, with 13 bases between. Germline V gene lookup returns CDR1 SGHAT and CDR2 FQNNGV. The CDR3 covers 15 residues. CDR3 nucleotide sequence: TGTGCCAGCAGCTTAGTTGGGCCAGTGAGCTACGAGCAGTACTTC. The encoded protein is CASSLVGPVSYEQYF.

This rearrangement joins TRBV4-3 to TRBJ2-7; 7 bases match TRBD2. The CDR3 spans 15 residues. The germline V gene has CDR1 LGHNA and CDR2 YSLEER. J lost 2 bases, V lost 3 bases, and 7 bases had no gene match. The CDR3 reads CASSQQAGPTYEQYF. The DNA of the CDR3 is TGCGCCAGCAGCCAGCAAGCGGGGCCTACCTACGAGCAGTACTTC.

The rearrangement uses TRBV6-1 and TRBJ2-5; D is undetermined. The CDR3 is 13 residues long. Germline CDR1 MNHNS, CDR2 SASEGT. V lost 3 bases and J 0 bases, leaving 5 bases between the germline ends. CDR3 amino acids: CASSDGYQETQYF. Written as DNA, the CDR3 is TGTGCCAGCAGTGATGGGTACCAAGAGACCCAGTACTTC.

The J gene is TRBJ1-4, the V gene TRBV7-9; D is unclear. V was trimmed by 5 bases and J by 4 bases, leaving 8 bases between them. The CDR3 spans 13 residues. CDR1 is SEHNR and CDR2 is FQNEAQ in the germline V gene (reference sequence). CDR3 sequence reads: CASSPQYNEKLFF. In DNA form, the CDR3 reads TGTGCCAGCAGCCCACAGTATAATGAAAAACTGTTTTTT.

The genes are TRBV7-6 and TRBJ2-1; no reliable D call. Germline V gene sequence: CDR1 SGHVS, CDR2 FNYEAQ. CDR3 size: 14 residues. The V end was cut by 2 bases, the J end by 2 bases, with 7 bases between. The CDR3 spells CASSLSAAYNEQFF. The CDR3 DNA follows: TGTGCCAGCAGCTTAAGTGCGGCCTACAATGAGCAGTTCTTC.